This T cell receptor (beta chain) was sequenced for a study of blood T cells in healthy people across ages. Whole-study findings and limits: Age advanced and TCR beta diversity per million T cells fell, roughly linearly.

The sample holds a few counts of this clonotype. Its cognate antigen is unknown. The second PCR ran about 6 to 11 cycles with a sample-barcoded 5' primer and J-beta primers. Each cDNA molecule carried a tag from a template-switch adaptor that contained 12 random nucleotides. The study obtained at least 3 million CDR3-containing paired-end reads from every sample. TCRdb ran MiXCR on the 5' RACE reads and lists one entry per CDR3 protein. In the table there are about 940,000 distinct CDR3 sequences, around 49% of which are singletons. The germline V gene has CDR1 LNHNV and CDR2 YYDKDF (reference sequence). The V gene lost 0 bases and the J gene lost 0 bases, with 10 bases spanning the gap. CDR3 length: 16 amino acids.

The receptor was isolated from a man aged 25-40 years in good health. The chain recombines TRBV15 with TRBJ2-3, with TRBD2 as a possible D gene (6 bases). The sample was blood. The CDR3 DNA reads as TGTGCCACCAGCAGAGATTCGGGGGACAGCACAGATACGCAGTATTTT. Protein product: CATSRDSGDSTDTQYF.